The entry that follows covers one T cell receptor beta chain sequence. Its antigen is not known. Excluded were patients having autoimmune disease history or systemic immunosuppression. Profiled with immunoSEQ multiplex PCR; TCRdb holds only in-frame clones, not every one. The table lists 50,000 to 80,000 clones, approximately 79% of them singletons. This record belongs to a study of OX40 agonist ivuxolimab in advanced cancers. On the study more broadly: At 82.7% male, the cohort had a mean age of roughly 60 years, ranging from roughly 23 to 80. Overall study findings and caveats: There were also nonresponders showing low normalized T-cell clonal expansion.

The sample consisted of CD4+ or CD8+ T cells sorted from blood, taken in a trial of the OX40 agonist ivuxolimab. The source of this sequence is an adult with an advanced solid tumor such as melanoma, head and neck, liver or kidney cancer.

In DNA form, the CDR3 reads TGTGCCAGCCCCCCCCCGGGCCCTGATGATCAGCCCCAGCATTTT. Translation gives CASPPPGPDDQPQHF. J is TRBJ1-5 and V is TRBV27; D remains unclear. V lost 8 bases to trimming and J lost 5 bases, with 19 bases between them. Germline CDR1 reads MNHEY; CDR2 reads SMNVEV (reference sequence). The CDR3 loop spans 15 amino acids.